The clone carrying this T cell receptor (beta chain) was counted only a few times. This record comes from a study of CD8 T cells in Susac syndrome. Trimming left V 3 bases short and J 8 bases short, with 4 bases between. Germline V gene data show CDR1 as MDHEN and CDR2 as SYDVKM. The CDR3 contains 11 residues. Reverse transcription of about 0.45 to 1 ug RNA was performed with random hexamers. TCRdb passed the immunoSEQ multiplex PCR reads through MiXCR, listing each CDR3 protein once. Found here are about 200,000 distinct CDR3 sequences, 90% to 95% of them singletons; the top ten hold approximately 0.09%.

The sample was CD4+ T cells from PBMCs. This sequence joins TRBV28 and TRBJ2-2; D not certain. The receptor comes from a human donor with Susac syndrome. DNA of the CDR3: TGTGCCAGCAGTTTGATAGGGGAGCTGTTTTTT. Encoded protein: CASSLIGELFF.